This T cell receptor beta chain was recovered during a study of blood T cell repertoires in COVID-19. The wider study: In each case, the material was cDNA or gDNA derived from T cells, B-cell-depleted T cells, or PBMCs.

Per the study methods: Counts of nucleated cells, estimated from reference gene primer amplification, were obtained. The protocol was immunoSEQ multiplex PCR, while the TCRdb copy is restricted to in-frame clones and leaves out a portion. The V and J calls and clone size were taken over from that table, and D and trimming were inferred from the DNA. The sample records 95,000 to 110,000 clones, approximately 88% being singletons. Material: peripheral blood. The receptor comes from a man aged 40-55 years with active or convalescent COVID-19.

Here the CDR3 DNA reads TGTGCCAGCAGCCTCCCGGGACAGGGTGAAAAACTGTTTTTT. It codes for CASSLPGQGEKLFF. This chain uses TRBV3-1 (or the pseudogene TRBV3-2) with TRBJ1-4, with TRBD1 matching 9 bases. Germline-derived CDR1 and CDR2 are LGHDT and YNNKEL (reference sequence). V dropped 4 bases and J dropped 7; count of bases not matched to a gene: 4. The CDR3 runs to 14 residues.